This passage covers 27 T cell receptor beta chains from one sample sequenced in a study of beta chain features in type 1 diabetes. Whole-study results and caveats: Researchers report that Type 1 diabetes patients had moderately but significantly shorter TCRB CDR3s across all four CD4+ subsets.

Of the isolated RNA, all was reverse transcribed, and so the sequenced material was expressed TCRB transcripts. Some clones are missing from TCRdb's copy, which holds only in-frame ones; the method was immunoSEQ multiplex PCR. The data hold 500,000 to 800,000 clones, with about an eighth observed a single time. What these receptors recognize is not known. Sequenced sample: naive CD4+ T cells from blood. These receptors were taken from a man aged 25 to 45 with type 1 diabetes.

This clone was counted only a few times. The V call is TRBV1, the J call TRBJ2-3; TRBD2, as called in the table, went unchecked against the DNA. TRBV1 counts as a pseudogene. CDR3 size: 16 residues. CDR3 DNA: TGCACCAGCAGCCCGTGCGGGGAGGGGGGTGCAGATACGCAGTATTTT. This encodes CTSSPCGEGGADTQYF.

This clone turned up a few times. The chain employs TRBV9 and TRBJ1-2, with D perhaps matching TRBD1 (5 bases). Germline values: CDR1 SGDLS, CDR2 YYNGEE. V lost 3 bases to trimming and J lost 3 bases, with 18 bases between them. The CDR3 sequence is 16 residues long. CDR3 region: CASSGSFQAGHYGYTF. CDR3 nucleotide sequence: TGTGCCAGCAGCGGTTCCTTTCAAGCAGGGCACTATGGCTACACCTTC.

This clone was seen a handful of times. This sequence joins TRBV7-9 and TRBJ2-3, with 10 bases aligning to TRBD1. V was pared by 4 bases and J by 6 bases, with 7 bases of the junction left unmatched. There are 15 residues in the CDR3. The germline V gene encodes CDR1 SEHNR and CDR2 FQNEAQ (reference sequence). CDR3 DNA: TGTGCCAGCAGCTCCGGGACAGGGGCGCCGGATACGCAGTATTTT. Its translation is CASSSGTGAPDTQYF.

This chain links TRBV19 with TRBJ1-5; the D gene is possibly TRBD1 (6 bases). The CDR3 runs 16 residues. Germline CDR1 and CDR2: LNHDA and SQIVND (reference sequence). Trimming took off 1 base at V and 0 bases at J, with 10 bases between the two ends. The CDR3 loop is CASSIVRGTSNQPQHF. The CDR3 DNA is TGTGCCAGTAGTATAGTCAGGGGCACTAGCAATCAGCCCCAGCATTTT.

The chain couples TRBV14 to TRBJ1-6; perhaps TRBD1 as D (5 bases). Per the germline V gene, CDR1 is SGHDN and CDR2 is FVKESK. V was cut by 0 bases and J by 7 bases, with 10 bases left in between. The CDR3 totals 15 residues. CDR3 in amino acids: CASSQDGAFNSPLHF. CDR3 sequence (DNA): TGTGCCAGCAGCCAAGATGGGGCCTTCAATTCACCCCTCCACTTT.

The table lists this clone with a few counts. The CDR3 protein is CASSLTNYGYTF. DNA of the CDR3: TGTGCCAGCAGCCTAACTAACTATGGCTACACCTTC. This chain uses TRBV7-9 with TRBJ1-2; no reliable D call. Germline values: CDR1 SEHNR, CDR2 FQNEAQ (reference sequence). The CDR3 is made up of 12 amino acids. V was cut by 5 bases and J by 0 bases, with 4 bases left in between.

This clone was detected only a few times. This sequence joins TRBV19 and TRBJ1-5; possibly TRBD1 for D (5 bases). The V and J ends lost 7 bases and 7 bases respectively, with 17 bases between them. In germline, CDR1 is LNHDA, CDR2 SQIVND (reference sequence). This CDR3 comprises 14 residues. In DNA, the CDR3 is TGTGCCAGTACCTTGCGGGGGATCGGGCAGCCCCAGCATTTT. Its protein product is CASTLRGIGQPQHF.

The V gene is TRBV4-3, the J gene TRBJ2-5; D assignment may be TRBD1 or TRBD2 (5 bases each). Germline V gene data show CDR1 as LGHNA and CDR2 as YSLEER. The CDR3 runs to 19 residues. V lost 0 bases and J lost 1, with 21 bases in between. The CDR3 nucleotides read TGCGCCAGCAGCCAAGAAATCTCCCTTTACGGGGACCGCCAAGAGACCCAGTACTTC. It translates to CASSQEISLYGDRQETQYF.

This clone has more than one count but fewer than ten. The J gene is TRBJ2-7, the V gene TRBV28, with 9 bases matching TRBD1. The germline V gene has CDR1 MDHEN and CDR2 SYDVKM. The CDR3 spans 15 residues. Trimming cost V 5 bases and J 3 bases; bases outside gene matches: 8. This chain's CDR3 is CASSRGDRARYEQYF. The CDR3 nucleotides read TGTGCCAGCAGTAGAGGGGACAGGGCCCGCTACGAGCAGTACTTC.

This clone turned up a few times. The rearrangement links TRBV10-3 to TRBJ2-5; tentatively, D is TRBD2 (6 bases). This CDR3 spans 15 amino acids. The germline CDR1 and CDR2 sequences are ENHRY and SYGVKD. V was clipped by 6 bases and J by 1 base, with 15 bases between them. CDR3 residues: CAISPDLGGQETQYF. As DNA, the CDR3 is TGTGCCATCAGCCCAGATCTGGGGGGCCAAGAGACCCAGTACTTC.

V usage is TRBV7-9 and J usage is TRBJ2-3, with 7 bases that match TRBD1. CDR1 is SEHNR, CDR2 FQNEAQ, per germline (reference sequence). The CDR3 has 13 residues. Trimming at V came to 3 bases and at J to 3 bases, leaving 0 bases not matched to a gene. The CDR3 region is CASSLTGTDTQYF. DNA of the CDR3: TGTGCCAGCAGCTTGACAGGGACAGATACGCAGTATTTT.

Only a few counts were recorded for this clone. This rearrangement joins TRBV28 to TRBJ1-6; 9 bases align to TRBD1. Germline V gene lookup returns CDR1 MDHEN and CDR2 SYDVKM. The CDR3 consists of 12 residues. The CDR3 reads CLTGTGFSPLHF. The DNA for the CDR3 is TGTCTAACAGGGACAGGGTTTTCACCCCTCCACTTT.

The chain joins TRBV4-2 to TRBJ1-5; 8 bases align to TRBD1. V lost 5 bases and J lost 2; bases outside the gene matches: 2. This CDR3 has 14 residues. From germline, CDR1 is LGHNA and CDR2 YNFKEQ. The CDR3 is CASSTDRGNQPQHF. CDR3 bases: TGTGCCAGCAGCACGGACAGGGGCAATCAGCCCCAGCATTTT.

CDR3 nucleotides: TGTGCCAGCAGCTTAGAGCCGGGGACCGATACGCAGTATTTT. This sequence encodes CASSLEPGTDTQYF. The J gene is TRBJ2-3, the V gene TRBV7-7; D may correspond to TRBD1 or TRBD2 (5 bases each). The CDR3 loop spans 14 amino acids. The V end lost 1 base, the J end lost 6 bases, and 11 bases lay between the germline ends. Per the germline V gene, CDR1 is SSHAT and CDR2 is FNYEAQ (reference sequence).

This clone was picked up a small number of times. The chain joins TRBV7-3 to TRBJ2-1; 11 bases agree with TRBD1. The CDR3 contains 14 residues. Germline lookup yields CDR1 SGHTA and CDR2 FQGTGA. V was pared by 4 bases and J by 8 bases, with 4 bases of the junction left unmatched. CDR3 region: CASSSGQGADEQFF. The CDR3 DNA reads TGTGCCAGCAGCTCCGGACAGGGGGCGGATGAGCAGTTCTTC.

In this sample, this clone turned up a few times. The chain employs TRBV7-9 and TRBJ2-3; the D call may be TRBD1 or TRBD2 (5 bases each). From germline, CDR1 is SEHNR and CDR2 FQNEAQ (reference sequence). This CDR3 has 16 residues. Trimming removed 2 bases from V and 0 bases from J, with 12 bases in between. The DNA of the CDR3 is TGTGCCAGCAGCTTACCCCGGGGCTCTAGCACAGATACGCAGTATTTT. Its protein is CASSLPRGSSTDTQYF. The variable domain in full, completed from reference TRBV7-9 and TRBJ2-3, reads DTGVSQNPRHKITKRGQNVTFRCDPISEHNRLYWYRQTLGQGPEFLTYFQNEAQLEKSRLLSDRFSAERPKGSFSTLEIQRTEQGDSAMYLCASSLPRGSSTDTQYFGPGTRLTVL.

The gene calls are TRBV9 and TRBJ1-2, with D perhaps matching TRBD1 (5 bases). Germline-derived CDR1 and CDR2 are SGDLS and YYNGEE. The CDR3 spans 13 residues. V lost 1 base to trimming and J lost 7 bases, with 11 bases between them. This CDR3 reads CASSVPPDTGYTF. CDR3 nucleotide sequence: TGTGCCAGCAGCGTACCCCCGGACACTGGCTACACCTTC.

The chain carries TRBV4-3 and TRBJ2-1; weak D call: TRBD1 (6 bases). The CDR3 length is 15 residues. The germline V and J ends were trimmed by 3 bases and 5 bases, with 14 bases remaining between them. The V gene's germline CDR1 is LGHNA and CDR2 YSLEER. The CDR3: CASSQRWTENNEQFF. The CDR3 coding sequence is TGCGCCAGCAGCCAGAGGTGGACAGAAAACAATGAGCAGTTCTTC.

Concerning this clone itself: A read error may produce the germline difference seen at one junction end. V and J are TRBV7-7 and TRBJ2-5, with D possibly being TRBD1 (6 bases). The CDR3 totals 14 residues. The germline gives CDR1 SSHAT, CDR2 FNYEAQ (reference sequence). In DNA form, the CDR3 reads TGTGCTAGCAGCTTACAGGGTTTTGGAGAGACCCAGTACTTC. Protein sequence: CASSLQGFGETQYF. The whole variable domain, remainder taken from reference TRBV7-7 and TRBJ2-5, is GAGVSQSPRYKVTKRGQDVTLRCDPISSHATLYWYQQALGQGPEFLTYFNYEAQPDKSGLPSDRFSAERPEGSISTLTIQRTEQRDSAMYRCASSLQGFGETQYFGPGTRLLVL.

Only a few counts were recorded for this clone. The gene calls are TRBV27 and TRBJ2-5; TRBD2 agrees at 8 bases. Trimming removed 5 bases from V and 0 bases from J; junction bases left unmatched: 14. CDR1 and CDR2 (germline): MNHEY, SMNVEV (reference sequence). The CDR3 consists of 18 residues. In DNA, the CDR3 is TGTGCCAGCAGTCCTCTTCGGACTAGCCCACCGTACCAAGAGACCCAGTACTTC. Translated: CASSPLRTSPPYQETQYF.

This chain uses TRBV11-2 with TRBJ1-6; D is uncertain. Germline CDR1 reads SGHAT; CDR2 reads FQNNGV. The V end was cut by 8 bases, the J end by 9 bases, with 14 bases between. The CDR3 has 13 residues. Here the CDR3 DNA reads TGTGCCAGCGGTGTGATTTCGCGTTCACCCCTCCACTTT. This sequence encodes CASGVISRSPLHF.

This clone was observed a handful of times. The chain combines TRBV6-5 with TRBJ1-2; D perhaps matches TRBD1 (5 bases). This CDR3 contains 15 residues. The germline V and J ends were trimmed by 2 bases and 2 bases, with 12 bases remaining between them. CDR1 is MNHEY and CDR2 is SVGAGI in the germline V gene. The CDR3 loop reads CASSYVPGPNYGYTF. As DNA, the CDR3 is TGTGCCAGCAGTTACGTTCCAGGGCCAAACTATGGCTACACCTTC.

This clone turned up a few times. This chain uses TRBV7-2 with TRBJ2-1; 8 bases map to TRBD2. Unmatched junction bases numbered 8, after V lost 7 bases and J lost 3 bases. Germline loops: CDR1 SGHTA, CDR2 FQGNSA. The length of the CDR3 is 15 residues. DNA for the CDR3: TGTGCCAGCACCCCCTCCGGGACTAGCTACAATGAGCAGTTCTTC. Translating gives CASTPSGTSYNEQFF.

This clone occurred a few times. This chain connects TRBV30 to TRBJ2-1; D unresolved. Looked up from germline, CDR1 is GTSNPN and CDR2 is SVGIG (reference sequence). The CDR3 loop spans 12 amino acids. Trimming shortened V by 4 bases and J by 7 bases, and 11 bases separated the two germline ends. The CDR3 nucleotides read TGTGCCTGGACACAGACTTCGAATGAGCAGTTCTTC. Amino acids: CAWTQTSNEQFF.

This clone came up a few times. The rearrangement links TRBV25-1 to TRBJ1-3, with D maybe TRBD1 (5 bases). Germline CDR1 and CDR2: MGHDK and SYGVNS. The CDR3 is made up of 15 amino acids. V lost 9 bases, J lost 0 bases, and 15 bases lay in between. The CDR3 bases are TGTGCCAGTGCTGGGACGGCGAGCTCTGGAAACACCATATATTTT. As protein: CASAGTASSGNTIYF.

This clone occurred a few times. The genes are TRBV6-6 and TRBJ2-5; 10 positions match TRBD2. Trimming took 7 bases from V and 5 from J; bases not matched to a gene: 4. CDR1 is MNHNY, CDR2 SVGAGI, per germline (reference sequence). The CDR3 runs 13 residues. CDR3 nucleotides: TGTGCCAGCAAGAAGCGGGGGGGCGAGACCCAGTACTTC. Translation: CASKKRGGETQYF.

This clone has more than one count but fewer than ten. The V call is TRBV5-1, the J call TRBJ2-5; 11 bases map to TRBD1. Trimming removed 6 bases from V and 5 bases from J; junction bases left unmatched: 9. CDR1 and CDR2 from the germline V gene are SGHRS and YFSETQ. CDR3 length: 15 amino acids. The CDR3 loop reads CASTPGQGVTETQYF. CDR3 in DNA: TGCGCCAGCACTCCGGGACAGGGGGTTACGGAGACCCAGTACTTC.